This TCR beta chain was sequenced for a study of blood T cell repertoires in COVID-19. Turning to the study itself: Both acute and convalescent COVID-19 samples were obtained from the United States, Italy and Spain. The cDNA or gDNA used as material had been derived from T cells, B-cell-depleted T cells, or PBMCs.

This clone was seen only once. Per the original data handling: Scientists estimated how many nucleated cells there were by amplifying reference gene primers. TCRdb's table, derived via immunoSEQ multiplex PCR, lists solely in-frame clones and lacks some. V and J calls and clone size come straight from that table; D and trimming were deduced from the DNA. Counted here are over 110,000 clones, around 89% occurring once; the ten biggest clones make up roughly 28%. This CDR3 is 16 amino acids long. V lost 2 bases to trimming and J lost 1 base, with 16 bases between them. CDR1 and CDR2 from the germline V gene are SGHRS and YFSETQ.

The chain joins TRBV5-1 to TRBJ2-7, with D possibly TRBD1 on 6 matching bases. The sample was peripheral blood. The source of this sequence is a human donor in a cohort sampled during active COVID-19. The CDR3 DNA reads TGCGCCAGCAGCTTATCCCCGGGACACCTGTCCTACGAGCAGTACTTC. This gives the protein CASSLSPGHLSYEQYF.